The next 11 T cell receptor beta chains were all read from a single sample in a study of blood T cell repertoires in COVID-19. Sequencing used immunoSEQ multiplex PCR; TCRdb keeps in-frame clones, though not all of them. The sample has some 180,000 clones, approximately 80% seen once. Specimen: PBMCs or T cells enriched from blood (not recorded which). Receptors originate from a man aged 60 to 69 who had been exposed to COVID-19.

The V and J genes are TRBV5-1 and TRBJ2-7; possibly TRBD2 for D (6 bases). The V end was cut by 1 base, the J end by 3 bases, with 14 bases between. The length of the CDR3 is 15 residues. Germline CDR1 is SGHRS and CDR2 is YFSETQ. As DNA, the CDR3 is TGCGCCAGCAGCTTGACCTTAGGCGGGAACTACGAGCAGTACTTC. Translating gives CASSLTLGGNYEQYF. The full variable domain, with the rest looked up from reference TRBV5-1 and TRBJ2-7, is KAGVTQTPRYLIKTRGQQVTLSCSPISGHRSVSWYQQTPGQGLQFLFEYFSETQRNKGNFPGRFSGRQFSNSRSEMNVSTLELGDSALYLCASSLTLGGNYEQYFGPGTRLTVT.

The chain combines TRBV2 with TRBJ1-3, with 8 bases fitting TRBD1. CDR3 length: 14 amino acids. The germline gives CDR1 SNHLY, CDR2 FYNNEI. With 4 bases clipped from V and 4 bases from J, the junction kept 3 bases outside the gene matches. CDR3 amino acids: CASSARTGGNTIYF. The CDR3 DNA reads as TGTGCCAGCAGTGCGCGGACAGGGGGAAACACCATATATTTT.

The genes are TRBV10-1 and TRBJ1-5; 7 nucleotides align to TRBD1. The V segment lost 2 bases and the J segment 6 bases; nucleotides outside the gene matches: 1. The CDR3 consists of 13 residues. Germline CDR1 is WNHNN and CDR2 is SYGVQD (reference sequence). The CDR3 sequence is CASSEDRVQPQHF. The CDR3 region has the DNA TGCGCCAGCAGTGAGGACAGGGTTCAGCCCCAGCATTTT.

The V gene is TRBV27, the J gene TRBJ2-7; 8 bases are shared with TRBD2. The CDR3 extends over 15 amino acids. The V gene's germline CDR1 is MNHEY and CDR2 SMNVEV (reference sequence). V shed 10 bases and J 2 bases; nucleotides not matched to a gene: 13. CDR3 protein: CATRGGWQGPYEQYF. In nucleotides, the CDR3 is TGTGCCACCCGGGGGGGTTGGCAGGGCCCCTACGAGCAGTACTTC.

V usage is TRBV19 and J usage is TRBJ2-7, with TRBD2 matching 10 bases. With V trimmed by 7 bases and J by 5 bases, 17 bases remained unmatched. The CDR3 runs to 17 residues. CDR1 and CDR2 from the germline V gene are LNHDA and SQIVND (reference sequence). CDR3 residues: CASIVSKREGLIHEQYF. The DNA of the CDR3 is TGTGCCAGTATAGTTTCGAAGCGGGAGGGCCTTATCCACGAGCAGTACTTC.

The chain combines TRBV19 with TRBJ1-2; D may be TRBD1 (6 bases). Germline V gives CDR1 LNHDA, CDR2 SQIVND (reference sequence). The CDR3 sequence is 17 residues long. Trimming removed 4 bases from V and 6 bases from J, with 24 bases in between. CDR3 nucleotides: TGTGCCAGTAGTAAATTCGGACAAATTTCTCGGACAGATGGCTACACCTTC. It is translated as CASSKFGQISRTDGYTF.

V is TRBV5-1 and J is TRBJ2-4; 10 bases map to TRBD2. V lost 0 bases to trimming and J lost 1 base; unmatched junction nucleotides: 4. Looked up from germline, CDR1 is SGHRS and CDR2 is YFSETQ. This CDR3 region has 17 residues. The DNA for the CDR3 is TGCGCCAGCAGCTTGGGGCTAGCGGGAGTGGCCAAAAACATTCAGTACTTC. It codes for CASSLGLAGVAKNIQYF.

In DNA, the CDR3 is TGTGCCAGCAGCAGGACAGGGGAGACCCAGTACTTC. Translated, it gives CASSRTGETQYF. This rearrangement joins TRBV12-3 or TRBV12-4 to TRBJ2-5, with 8 bases lining up with TRBD1. The CDR3 spans 12 residues. Trimming cost V 6 bases and J 5 bases; bases outside gene matches: 2.

The rearrangement uses TRBV19 and TRBJ1-4, with a weak D call TRBD1 (6 bases). The CDR3 has 15 residues. V lost 5 bases, J lost 2 bases, and 12 bases lay in between. Germline V gene sequence: CDR1 LNHDA, CDR2 SQIVND (reference sequence). The CDR3: CASSQGQWTNEKLFF. As DNA, the CDR3 is TGTGCCAGTAGTCAGGGGCAGTGGACTAATGAAAAACTGTTTTTT.

This clone was seen only a few times. This rearrangement joins TRBV11-1 to TRBJ2-3, with D perhaps matching TRBD2 (6 bases). Per germline, CDR1 SGHAT and CDR2 FQDESV (reference sequence). The CDR3 has 15 residues. The V and J ends lost 2 bases and 2 bases respectively, with 11 bases between them. CDR3 amino acids: CASSLRGIFTDTQYF. As DNA, the CDR3 is TGTGCCAGCAGCTTACGGGGGATTTTCACAGATACGCAGTATTTT.

The chain is built from TRBV7-8 and TRBJ2-6, with D hard to call. CDR1 is SGHVS and CDR2 is FQNEAQ in the germline V gene. The CDR3 consists of 15 residues. Trimming took 3 bases from V and 0 from J, leaving 6 bases between them. The CDR3 sequence is CASSFSGSGANVLTF. For the CDR3, the DNA is TGTGCCAGCAGCTTCTCGGGCTCTGGGGCCAACGTCCTGACTTTC.